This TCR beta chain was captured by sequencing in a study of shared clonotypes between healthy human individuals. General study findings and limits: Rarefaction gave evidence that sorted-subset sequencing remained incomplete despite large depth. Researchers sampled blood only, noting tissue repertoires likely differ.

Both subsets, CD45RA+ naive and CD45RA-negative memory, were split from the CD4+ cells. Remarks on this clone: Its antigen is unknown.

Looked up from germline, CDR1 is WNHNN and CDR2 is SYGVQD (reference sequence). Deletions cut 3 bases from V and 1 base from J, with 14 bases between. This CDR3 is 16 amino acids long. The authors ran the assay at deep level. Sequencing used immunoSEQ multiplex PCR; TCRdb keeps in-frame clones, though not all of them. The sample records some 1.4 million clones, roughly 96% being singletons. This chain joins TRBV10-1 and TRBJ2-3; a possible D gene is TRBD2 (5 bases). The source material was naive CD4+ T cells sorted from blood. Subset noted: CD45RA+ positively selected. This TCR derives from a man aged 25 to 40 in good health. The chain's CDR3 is CASSDSRWRGTDTQYF. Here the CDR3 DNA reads TGCGCCAGCAGTGACTCGCGGTGGCGGGGCACAGATACGCAGTATTTT.